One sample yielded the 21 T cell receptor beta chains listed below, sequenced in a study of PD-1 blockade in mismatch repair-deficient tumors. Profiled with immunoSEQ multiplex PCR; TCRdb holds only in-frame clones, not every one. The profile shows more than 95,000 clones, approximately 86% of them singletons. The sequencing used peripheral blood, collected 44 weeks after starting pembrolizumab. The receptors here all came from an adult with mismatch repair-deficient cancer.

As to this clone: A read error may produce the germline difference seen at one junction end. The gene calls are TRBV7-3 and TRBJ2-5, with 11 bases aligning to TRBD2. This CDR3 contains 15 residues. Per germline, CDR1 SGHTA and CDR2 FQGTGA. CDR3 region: CASSVTSGSVETQYF. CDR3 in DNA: TGTGCCAGCAGCGTAACTAGCGGGAGTGTGGAGACCCAGTACTTC.

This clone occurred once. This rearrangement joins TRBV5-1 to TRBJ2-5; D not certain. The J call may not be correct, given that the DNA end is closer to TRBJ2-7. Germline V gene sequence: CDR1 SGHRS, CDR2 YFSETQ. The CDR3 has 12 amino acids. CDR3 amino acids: CASSLRPDEQYF. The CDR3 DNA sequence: TGCGCCAGCAGCTTGCGGCCGGACGAGCAGTACTTC.

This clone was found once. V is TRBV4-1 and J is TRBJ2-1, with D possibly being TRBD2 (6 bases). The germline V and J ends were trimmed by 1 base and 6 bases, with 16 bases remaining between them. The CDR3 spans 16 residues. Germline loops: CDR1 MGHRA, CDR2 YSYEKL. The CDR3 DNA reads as TGCGCCAGCAGCCAAGGGCGGGGATCCCTAACCAATGAGCAGTTCTTC. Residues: CASSQGRGSLTNEQFF.

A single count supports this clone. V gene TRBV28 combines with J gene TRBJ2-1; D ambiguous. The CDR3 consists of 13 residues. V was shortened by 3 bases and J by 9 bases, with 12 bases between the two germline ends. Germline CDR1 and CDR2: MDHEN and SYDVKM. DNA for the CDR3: TGTGCCAGCAGTTTCCCCGGTTTTCGTGAGCAGTTCTTC. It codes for CASSFPGFREQFF.

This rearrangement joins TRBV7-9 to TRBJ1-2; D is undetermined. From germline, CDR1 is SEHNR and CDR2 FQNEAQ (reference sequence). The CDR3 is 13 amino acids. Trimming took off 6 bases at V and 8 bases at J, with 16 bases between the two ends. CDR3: CASSFRASDGYTF. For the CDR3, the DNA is TGTGCCAGCAGTTTTAGGGCATCAGACGGCTACACCTTC.

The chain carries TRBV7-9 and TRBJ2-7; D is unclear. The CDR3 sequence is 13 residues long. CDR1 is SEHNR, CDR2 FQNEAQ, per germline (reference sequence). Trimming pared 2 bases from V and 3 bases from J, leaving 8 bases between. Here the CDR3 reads CASSLTGRYEQYF. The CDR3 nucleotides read TGTGCCAGCAGCTTAACTGGCCGCTACGAGCAGTACTTC.

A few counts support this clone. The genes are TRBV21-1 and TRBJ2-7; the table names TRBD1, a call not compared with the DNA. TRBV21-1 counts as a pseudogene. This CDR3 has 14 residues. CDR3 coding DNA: TGTGCCAGCAGCCCGGAGACAGGGGACTACGAGCAGTACTTC. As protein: CASSPETGDYEQYF.

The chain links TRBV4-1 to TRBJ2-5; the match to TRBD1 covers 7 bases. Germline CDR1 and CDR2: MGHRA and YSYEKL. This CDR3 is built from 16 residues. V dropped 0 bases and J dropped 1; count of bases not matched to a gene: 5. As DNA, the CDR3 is TGCGCCAGCAGCCAAGATCGGGCAGGGGGCCAAGAGACCCAGTACTTC. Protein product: CASSQDRAGGQETQYF.

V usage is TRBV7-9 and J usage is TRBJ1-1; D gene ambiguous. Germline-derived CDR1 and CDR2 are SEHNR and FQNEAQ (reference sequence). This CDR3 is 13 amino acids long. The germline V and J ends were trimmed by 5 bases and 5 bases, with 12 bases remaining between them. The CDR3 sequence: CASSPRSGTEAFF. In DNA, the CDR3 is TGTGCCAGCAGCCCCCGGAGTGGGACTGAAGCTTTCTTT. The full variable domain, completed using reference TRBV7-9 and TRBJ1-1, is DTGVSQNPRHKITKRGQNVTFRCDPISEHNRLYWYRQTLGQGPEFLTYFQNEAQLEKSRLLSDRFSAERPKGSFSTLEIQRTEQGDSAMYLCASSPRSGTEAFFGQGTRLTVV.

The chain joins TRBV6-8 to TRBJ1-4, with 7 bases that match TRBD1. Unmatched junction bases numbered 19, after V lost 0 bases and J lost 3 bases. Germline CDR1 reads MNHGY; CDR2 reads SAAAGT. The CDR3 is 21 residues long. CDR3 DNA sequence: TGTGCCAGCAGTTACTCAAATTTATCAGAGGAGGGGGCGAGTTCTAATGAAAAACTGTTTTTT. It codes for CASSYSNLSEEGASSNEKLFF.

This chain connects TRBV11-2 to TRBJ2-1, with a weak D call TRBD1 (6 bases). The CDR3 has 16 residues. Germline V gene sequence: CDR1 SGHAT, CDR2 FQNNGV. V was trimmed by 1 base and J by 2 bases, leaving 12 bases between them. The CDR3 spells CASSLGPQGTYNEQFF. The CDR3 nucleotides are TGTGCCAGCAGCTTAGGACCACAGGGAACCTACAATGAGCAGTTCTTC.

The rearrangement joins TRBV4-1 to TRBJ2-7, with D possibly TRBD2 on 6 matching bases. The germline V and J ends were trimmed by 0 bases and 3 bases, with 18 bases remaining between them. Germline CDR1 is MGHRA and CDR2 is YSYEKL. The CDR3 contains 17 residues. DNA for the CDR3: TGCGCCAGCAGCCAAGATACTGCGGGACTTGTAGGCTACGAGCAGTACTTC. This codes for CASSQDTAGLVGYEQYF.

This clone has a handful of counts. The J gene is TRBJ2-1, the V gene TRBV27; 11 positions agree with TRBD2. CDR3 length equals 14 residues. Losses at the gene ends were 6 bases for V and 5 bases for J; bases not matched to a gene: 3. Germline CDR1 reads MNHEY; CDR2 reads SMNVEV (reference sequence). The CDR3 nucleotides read TGTGCCAGCAGGGGACTAGCGGAAGACAATGAGCAGTTCTTC. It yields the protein CASRGLAEDNEQFF.

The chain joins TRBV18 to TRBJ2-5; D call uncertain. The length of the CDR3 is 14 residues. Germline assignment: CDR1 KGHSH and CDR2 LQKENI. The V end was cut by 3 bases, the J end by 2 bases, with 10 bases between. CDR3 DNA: TGTGCCAGCTCACCCCTGGGTAGTCAAGAGACCCAGTACTTC. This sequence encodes CASSPLGSQETQYF.

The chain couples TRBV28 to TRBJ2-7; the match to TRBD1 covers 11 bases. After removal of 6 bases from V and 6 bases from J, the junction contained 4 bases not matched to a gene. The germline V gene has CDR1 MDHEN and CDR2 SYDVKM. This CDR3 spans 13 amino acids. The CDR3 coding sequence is TGTGCCAGCAGCATGGACAGGGGGCGCGAGCAGTACTTC. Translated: CASSMDRGREQYF.

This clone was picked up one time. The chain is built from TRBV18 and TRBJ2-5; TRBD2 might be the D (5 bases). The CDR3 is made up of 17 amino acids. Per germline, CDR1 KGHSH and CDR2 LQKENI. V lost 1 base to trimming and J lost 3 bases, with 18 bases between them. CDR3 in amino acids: CASSPLIYDYGEETQYF. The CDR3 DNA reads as TGTGCCAGCTCACCACTGATTTATGATTACGGGGAAGAGACCCAGTACTTC.

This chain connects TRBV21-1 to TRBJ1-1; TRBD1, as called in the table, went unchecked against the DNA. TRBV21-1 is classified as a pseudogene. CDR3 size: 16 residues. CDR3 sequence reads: CASSTRGKTGGPEAFF. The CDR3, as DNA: TGTGCCAGCAGCACCAGGGGGAAAACAGGGGGCCCTGAAGCTTTCTTT.

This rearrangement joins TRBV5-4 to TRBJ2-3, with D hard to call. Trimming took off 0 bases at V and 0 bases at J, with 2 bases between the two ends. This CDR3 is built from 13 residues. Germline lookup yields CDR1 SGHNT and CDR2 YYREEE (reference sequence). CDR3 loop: CASSLDSTDTQYF. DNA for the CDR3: TGTGCCAGCAGCTTGGATAGCACAGATACGCAGTATTTT.

The CDR3 DNA is TGCGCCAGCAGCCTGCACCCCCGGCTAGCGGGAAACCTCGCCGAGCAGTACTTC. It is translated as CASSLHPRLAGNLAEQYF. The chain carries TRBV5-1 and TRBJ2-7; 9 bases are a match to TRBD2. Losses at the gene ends were 4 bases for V and 6 bases for J; bases not matched to a gene: 20. Germline V gene sequence: CDR1 SGHRS, CDR2 YFSETQ. This CDR3 is built from 18 residues. The complete variable domain, with remaining parts taken from reference TRBV5-1 and TRBJ2-7, reads KAGVTQTPRYLIKTRGQQVTLSCSPISGHRSVSWYQQTPGQGLQFLFEYFSETQRNKGNFPGRFSGRQFSNSRSEMNVSTLELGDSALYLCASSLHPRLAGNLAEQYFGPGTRLTVT.

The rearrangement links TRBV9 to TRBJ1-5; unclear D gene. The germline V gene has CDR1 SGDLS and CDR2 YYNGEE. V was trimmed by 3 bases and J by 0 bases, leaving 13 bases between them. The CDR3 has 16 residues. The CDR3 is CASSDWGGISNQPQHF. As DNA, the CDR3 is TGTGCCAGCAGCGACTGGGGAGGGATTAGCAATCAGCCCCAGCATTTT. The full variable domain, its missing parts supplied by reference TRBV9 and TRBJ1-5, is DSGVTQTPKHLITATGQRVTLRCSPRSGDLSVYWYQQSLDQGLQFLIQYYNGEERAKGNILERFSAQQFPDLHSELNLSSLELGDSALYFCASSDWGGISNQPQHFGDGTRLSIL.

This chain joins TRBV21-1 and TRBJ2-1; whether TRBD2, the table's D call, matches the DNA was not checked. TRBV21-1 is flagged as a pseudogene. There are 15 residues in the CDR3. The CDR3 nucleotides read TGTGCCAGCAGCCTAACTAGCGGGAGGGGCGGTGAGCAGTTCTTC. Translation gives CASSLTSGRGGEQFF.